This T cell receptor (beta chain) came from a study of T cells expressing NK-cell markers. The germline V gene has CDR1 MNHEY and CDR2 SVGAGI. This CDR3 comprises 16 residues. TCRdb reprocessed the 5' RACE reads, with one entry per CDR3 protein and no DNA. The ten top clones account for about 18%, within a sample of roughly 170,000 distinct CDR3 sequences. The sequence was collected from a woman between 18 and 75 years old in good health. This chain joins TRBV6-5 and TRBJ2-3; TCRdb indicates TRBD2, and absent DNA this call remains unverified. The source material was blood T cells: a sorted CD56 or NKG2C T cell subset, CD4+ or CD8+ T cells, or bulk PBMC T cells (not recorded which). CDR3 residues: CASSSQAGSGTDTQYF.